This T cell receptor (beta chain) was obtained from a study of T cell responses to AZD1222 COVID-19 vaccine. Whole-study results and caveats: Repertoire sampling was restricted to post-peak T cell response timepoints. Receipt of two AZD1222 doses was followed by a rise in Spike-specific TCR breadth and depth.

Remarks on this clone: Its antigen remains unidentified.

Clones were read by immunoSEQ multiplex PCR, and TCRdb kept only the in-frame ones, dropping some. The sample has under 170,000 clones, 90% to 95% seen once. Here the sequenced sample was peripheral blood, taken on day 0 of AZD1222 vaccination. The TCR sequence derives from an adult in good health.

The CDR3 reads CASSLIRGETQYF. DNA for the CDR3: TGTGCCAGCAGTTTGATCAGGGGTGAGACCCAGTACTTC. The chain couples TRBV12-3 or TRBV12-4 to TRBJ2-5; possible D gene TRBD1, 6 bases. The CDR3 is 13 amino acids. V dropped 3 bases and J dropped 5 bases, with 10 bases sitting between them.